Following are 10 T cell receptor beta chains from one sample sequenced in a study of monozygotic twins with inflammatory bowel disease. TCRdb re-called the 5' RACE reads, yielding one record per CDR3 amino acid sequence without DNA. The listing records around 370,000 distinct CDR3 sequences. Sequenced sample: blood. Every receptor here comes from a human donor with ulcerative colitis or Crohn's disease, or a healthy co-twin of an affected twin (not recorded which).

The chain is built from TRBV30 and TRBJ1-3; TCRdb's D gene call, TRBD1, goes unchecked for lack of DNA. Germline-derived CDR1 and CDR2 are GTSNPN and SVGIG (reference sequence). The CDR3 loop spans 14 amino acids. The CDR3 region is CAWRTGKSGNTIYF. Filled out from reference TRBV30 and TRBJ1-3, the complete variable domain reads SQTIHQWPATLVQPVGSPLSLECTVEGTSNPNLYWYRQAAGRGLQLLFYSVGIGQISSEVPQNLSASRPQDRQFILSSKKLLLSDSGFYLCAWRTGKSGNTIYFGEGSWLTVV.

The rearrangement joins TRBV11-2 to TRBJ2-6; the D call of TRBD1 rests on TCRdb alone, since no DNA is present to check it. The V gene's germline CDR1 is SGHAT and CDR2 FQNNGV. The length of the CDR3 is 16 residues. This chain's CDR3 is CASSHTGISGANVLTF.

The J gene is TRBJ2-5, the V gene TRBV7-9. Germline lookup yields CDR1 SEHNR and CDR2 FQNEAQ (reference sequence). The CDR3 contains 14 residues. The CDR3 loop reads CASSLLLSQETQYF. Supplemented by reference TRBV7-9 and TRBJ2-5, the full variable domain reads DTGVSQNPRHKITKRGQNVTFRCDPISEHNRLYWYRQTLGQGPEFLTYFQNEAQLEKSRLLSDRFSAERPKGSFSTLEIQRTEQGDSAMYLCASSLLLSQETQYFGPGTRLLVL.

The chain employs TRBV6-4 and TRBJ1-2; TCRdb names TRBD1, which stays unverified in the absence of DNA. Per germline, CDR1 MRHNA and CDR2 SNTAGT. This CDR3 spans 16 amino acids. The CDR3 protein is CASSEVPGRLNYGYTF.

The genes are TRBV12-3 or TRBV12-4 and TRBJ2-7. CDR3 size: 14 residues. CDR3 region: CASSFAPMAYEQYF.

The rearrangement links TRBV6-5 to TRBJ1-1; TCRdb picks TRBD1, but there is no DNA to check that call. This CDR3 has 15 residues. The germline CDR1 and CDR2 sequences are MNHEY and SVGAGI. This CDR3 is CASSYLFGANTEAFF.

CDR3 amino acids: CSALTVLHSNQPQHF. The rearrangement joins TRBV20-1 to TRBJ1-5; the TCRdb D gene call, TRBD1, has no DNA to confirm it. The CDR3 consists of 15 residues. Germline V lookup: CDR1 DFQATT, CDR2 SNEGSKA (reference sequence).

The chain has TRBV3-1 and TRBJ2-6. This CDR3 spans 17 amino acids. Looked up from germline, CDR1 is LGHDT and CDR2 is YNNKEL (reference sequence). CDR3 sequence: CASSRATQTAGANVLTF.

The chain couples TRBV20-1 to TRBJ2-3; TCRdb gives TRBD1 as the D gene, but with no DNA this cannot be confirmed. Germline assignment: CDR1 DFQATT and CDR2 SNEGSKA (reference sequence). This CDR3 is 16 amino acids long. This CDR3 reads CSARDVTGGSGNTQYF.

This chain connects TRBV20-1 to TRBJ1-1. This CDR3 region has 13 residues. Germline V gene sequence: CDR1 DFQATT, CDR2 SNEGSKA (reference sequence). CDR3 amino acids: CSAREIRANYAFF.